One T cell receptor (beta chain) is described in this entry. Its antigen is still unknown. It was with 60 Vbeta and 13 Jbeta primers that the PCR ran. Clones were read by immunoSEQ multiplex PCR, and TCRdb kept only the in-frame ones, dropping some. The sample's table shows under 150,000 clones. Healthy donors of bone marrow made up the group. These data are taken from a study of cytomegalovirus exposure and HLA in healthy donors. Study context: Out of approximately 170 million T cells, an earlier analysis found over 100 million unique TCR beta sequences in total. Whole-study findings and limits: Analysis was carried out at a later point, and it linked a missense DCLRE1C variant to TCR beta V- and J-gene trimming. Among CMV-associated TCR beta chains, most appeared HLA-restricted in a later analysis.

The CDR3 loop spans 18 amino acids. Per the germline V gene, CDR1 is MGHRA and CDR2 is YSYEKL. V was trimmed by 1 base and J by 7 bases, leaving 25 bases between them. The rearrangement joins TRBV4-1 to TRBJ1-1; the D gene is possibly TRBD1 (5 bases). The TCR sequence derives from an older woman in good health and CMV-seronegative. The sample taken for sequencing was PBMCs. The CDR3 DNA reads TGCGCCAGCAGCCAAGGCCTGAGAGTAAGGGGCGCTTTTAGTGAAGCTTTCTTT. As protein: CASSQGLRVRGAFSEAFF.